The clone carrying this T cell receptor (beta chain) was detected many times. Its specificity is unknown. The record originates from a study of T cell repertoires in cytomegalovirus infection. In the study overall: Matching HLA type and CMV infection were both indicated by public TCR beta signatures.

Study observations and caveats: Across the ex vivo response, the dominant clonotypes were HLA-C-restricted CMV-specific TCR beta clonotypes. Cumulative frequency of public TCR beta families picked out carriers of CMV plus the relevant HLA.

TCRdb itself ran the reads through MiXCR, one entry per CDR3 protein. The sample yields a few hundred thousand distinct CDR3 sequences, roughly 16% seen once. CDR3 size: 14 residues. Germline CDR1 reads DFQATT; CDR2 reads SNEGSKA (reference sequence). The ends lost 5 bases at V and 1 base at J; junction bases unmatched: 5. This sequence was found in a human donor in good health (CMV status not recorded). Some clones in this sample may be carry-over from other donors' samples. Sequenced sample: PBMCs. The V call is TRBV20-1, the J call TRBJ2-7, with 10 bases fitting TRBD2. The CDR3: CSAGRTSGSYEQYF. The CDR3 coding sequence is TGCAGTGCTGGAAGGACTAGCGGTTCCTACGAGCAGTACTTC.